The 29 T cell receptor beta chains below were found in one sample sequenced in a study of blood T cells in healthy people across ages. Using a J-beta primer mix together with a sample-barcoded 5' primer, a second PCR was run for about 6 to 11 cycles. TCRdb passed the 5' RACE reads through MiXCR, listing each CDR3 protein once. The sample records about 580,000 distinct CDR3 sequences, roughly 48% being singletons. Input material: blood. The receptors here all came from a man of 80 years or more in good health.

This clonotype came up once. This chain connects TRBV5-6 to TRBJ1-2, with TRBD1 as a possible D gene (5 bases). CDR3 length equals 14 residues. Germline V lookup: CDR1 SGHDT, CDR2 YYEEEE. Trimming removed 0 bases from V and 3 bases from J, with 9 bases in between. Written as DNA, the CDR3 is TGTGCCAGCAGCTTGGCCCCGGGGGACTATGGCTACACCTTC. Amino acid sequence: CASSLAPGDYGYTF.

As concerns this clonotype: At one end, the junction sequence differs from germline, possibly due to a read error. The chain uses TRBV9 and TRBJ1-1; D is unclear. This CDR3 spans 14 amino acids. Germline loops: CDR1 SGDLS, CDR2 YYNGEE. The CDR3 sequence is CASSPTTGNTGAFF. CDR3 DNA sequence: TGTGCCAGCAGCCCGACCACGGGTAACACTGGAGCTTTCTTT.

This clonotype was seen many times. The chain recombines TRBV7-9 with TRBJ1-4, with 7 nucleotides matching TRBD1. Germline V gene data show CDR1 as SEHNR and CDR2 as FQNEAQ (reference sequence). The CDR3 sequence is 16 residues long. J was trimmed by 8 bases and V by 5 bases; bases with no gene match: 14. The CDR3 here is CASSPYRQGLREKLFF. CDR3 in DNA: TGTGCCAGCAGCCCCTACCGACAGGGCCTTCGCGAAAAACTGTTTTTT.

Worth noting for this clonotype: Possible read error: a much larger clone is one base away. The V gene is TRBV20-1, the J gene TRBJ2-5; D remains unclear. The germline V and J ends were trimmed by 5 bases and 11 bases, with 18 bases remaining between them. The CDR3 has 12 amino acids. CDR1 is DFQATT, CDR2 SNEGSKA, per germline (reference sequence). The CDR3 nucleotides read TGCAGTGCTTTCGGTTCCTTAAATGAGCAGTACTTC. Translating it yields CSAFGSLNEQYF.

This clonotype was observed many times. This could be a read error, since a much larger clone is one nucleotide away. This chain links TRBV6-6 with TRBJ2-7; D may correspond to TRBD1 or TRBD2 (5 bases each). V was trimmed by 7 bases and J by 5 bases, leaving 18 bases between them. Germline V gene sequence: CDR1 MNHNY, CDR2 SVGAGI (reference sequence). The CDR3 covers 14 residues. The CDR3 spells CASTVDRGVDEQYF. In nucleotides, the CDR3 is TGTGCCAGCACCGTGGACCGAGGGGTCGACGAGCAGTACTTC.

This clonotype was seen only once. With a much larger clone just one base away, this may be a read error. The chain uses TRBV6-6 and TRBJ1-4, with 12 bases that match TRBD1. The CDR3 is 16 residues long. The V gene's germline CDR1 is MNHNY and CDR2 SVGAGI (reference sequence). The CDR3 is CAGSRDGTGGNEKLFF. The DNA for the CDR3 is TGTGCCGGCAGTCGTGACGGGACAGGGGGCAATGAAAAACTGTTTTTT.

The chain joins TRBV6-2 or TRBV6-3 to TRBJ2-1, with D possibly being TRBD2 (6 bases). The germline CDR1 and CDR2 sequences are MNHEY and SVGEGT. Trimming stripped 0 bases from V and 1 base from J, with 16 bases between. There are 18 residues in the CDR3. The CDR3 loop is CASSYSINLASSYNEQFF. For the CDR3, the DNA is TGTGCCAGCAGTTACTCTATAAATCTAGCGAGTTCCTACAATGAGCAGTTCTTC.

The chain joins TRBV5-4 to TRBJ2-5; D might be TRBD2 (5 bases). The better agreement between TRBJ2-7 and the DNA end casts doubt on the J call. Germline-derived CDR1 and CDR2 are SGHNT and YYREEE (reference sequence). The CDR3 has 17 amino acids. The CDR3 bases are TGTGCCAGCGCTTCCGGGGTTTATCAGGAGAGCTCCTACGAGCAGTACTTC. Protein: CASASGVYQESSYEQYF.

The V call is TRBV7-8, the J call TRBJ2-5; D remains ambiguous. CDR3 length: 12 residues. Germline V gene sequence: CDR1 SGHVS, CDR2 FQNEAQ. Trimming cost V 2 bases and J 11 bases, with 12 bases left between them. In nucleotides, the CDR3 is TGTGCCAGCAGCTTAAACAAGGTTGGGCAGTACTTC. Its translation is CASSLNKVGQYF.

The CDR3 loop reads CASSLPGTSPLEQYF. The CDR3 DNA is TGTGCCAGCAGCTTGCCAGGGACTAGTCCACTGGAGCAGTACTTC. The chain has TRBV7-9 and TRBJ2-7, with 8 positions matching TRBD2. Trimming cost V 3 bases and J 7 bases; bases outside gene matches: 11. Germline CDR1 SEHNR, CDR2 FQNEAQ (reference sequence). CDR3 length: 15 residues.

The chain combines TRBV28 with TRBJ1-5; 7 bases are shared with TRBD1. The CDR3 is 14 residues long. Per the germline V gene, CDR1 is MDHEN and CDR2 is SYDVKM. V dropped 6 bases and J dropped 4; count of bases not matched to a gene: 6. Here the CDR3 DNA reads TGTGCCAGCAGCGTGTGGACAGGTAATCAGCCCCAGCATTTT. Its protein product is CASSVWTGNQPQHF.

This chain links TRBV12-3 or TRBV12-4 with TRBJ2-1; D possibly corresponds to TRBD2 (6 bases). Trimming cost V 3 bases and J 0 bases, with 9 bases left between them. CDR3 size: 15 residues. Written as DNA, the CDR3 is TGTGCCAGCAGTTTCGGGACTTTCTCCTACAATGAGCAGTTCTTC. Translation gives CASSFGTFSYNEQFF.

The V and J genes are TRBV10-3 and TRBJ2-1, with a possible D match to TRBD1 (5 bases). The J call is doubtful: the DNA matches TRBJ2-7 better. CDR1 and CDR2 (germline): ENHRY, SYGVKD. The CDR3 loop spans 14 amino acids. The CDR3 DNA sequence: TGTGCCATCGGACGACAGATAAGCTACAATGAGCAGTACTTC. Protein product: CAIGRQISYNEQYF.

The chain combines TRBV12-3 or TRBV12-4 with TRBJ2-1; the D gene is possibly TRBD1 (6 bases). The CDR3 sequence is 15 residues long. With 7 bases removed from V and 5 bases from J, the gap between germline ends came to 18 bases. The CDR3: CASTLHDRPNNEQFF. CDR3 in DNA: TGTGCCAGCACCCTGCACGACAGGCCTAACAATGAGCAGTTCTTC.

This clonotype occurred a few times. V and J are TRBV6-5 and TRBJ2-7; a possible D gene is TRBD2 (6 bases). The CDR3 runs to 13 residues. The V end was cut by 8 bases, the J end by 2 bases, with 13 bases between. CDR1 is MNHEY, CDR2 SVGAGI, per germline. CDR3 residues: CASSGTSTYEQYF. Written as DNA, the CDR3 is TGTGCCAGCTCCGGGACTTCCACCTACGAGCAGTACTTC.

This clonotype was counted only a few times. The CDR3 sequence: CASSPGVNEQFF. CDR3 DNA sequence: TGTGCCAGCAGCCCCGGAGTAAATGAGCAGTTCTTC. V gene TRBV9 combines with J gene TRBJ2-1; D unresolved. The germline V gene has CDR1 SGDLS and CDR2 YYNGEE. This CDR3 is built from 12 residues. Trimming removed 4 bases from V and 7 bases from J, with 9 bases in between. Full variable domain (rest looked up from reference TRBV9 and TRBJ2-1): DSGVTQTPKHLITATGQRVTLRCSPRSGDLSVYWYQQSLDQGLQFLIQYYNGEERAKGNILERFSAQQFPDLHSELNLSSLELGDSALYFCASSPGVNEQFFGPGTRLTVL.

Here the CDR3 reads CSAPPLAGGNIQYF. CDR3 nucleotide sequence: TGCAGTGCCCCCCCTTTGGCTGGAGGGAACATTCAGTACTTC. The chain carries TRBV20-1 and TRBJ2-4, with D tentatively TRBD2 (6 bases). The germline V and J ends were trimmed by 6 bases and 7 bases, with 19 bases remaining between them. Looked up from germline, CDR1 is DFQATT and CDR2 is SNEGSKA (reference sequence). The CDR3 length is 14 residues.

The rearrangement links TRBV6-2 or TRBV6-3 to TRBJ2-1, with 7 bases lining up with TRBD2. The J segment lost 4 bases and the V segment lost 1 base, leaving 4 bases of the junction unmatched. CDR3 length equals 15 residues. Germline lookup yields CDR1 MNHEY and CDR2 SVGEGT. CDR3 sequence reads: CASSYWGGPYNEQFF. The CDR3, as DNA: TGTGCCAGCAGTTACTGGGGAGGGCCTTACAATGAGCAGTTCTTC.

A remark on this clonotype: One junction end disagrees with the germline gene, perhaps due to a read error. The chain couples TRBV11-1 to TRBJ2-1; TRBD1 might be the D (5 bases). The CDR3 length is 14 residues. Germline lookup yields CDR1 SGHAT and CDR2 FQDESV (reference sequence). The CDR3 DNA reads TGTGCCAGCGCGTTAACACAGGTTCACAATGAGCAGTTCTTT. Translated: CASALTQVHNEQFF.

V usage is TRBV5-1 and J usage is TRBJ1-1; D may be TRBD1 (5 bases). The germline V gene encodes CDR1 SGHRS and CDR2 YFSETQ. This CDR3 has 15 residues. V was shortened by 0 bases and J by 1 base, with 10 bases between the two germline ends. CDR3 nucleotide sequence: TGCGCCAGCAGCTTGGATGAGGGGAGGAACACTGAAGCTTTCTTT. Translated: CASSLDEGRNTEAFF.

The CDR3 sequence is CSVRQGGTNEKLFF. CDR3 sequence (DNA): TGCAGCGTCAGACAGGGAGGAACTAATGAAAAACTGTTTTTT. The chain recombines TRBV29-1 with TRBJ1-4; the match to TRBD1 covers 7 bases. The CDR3 consists of 14 residues. The J segment lost 1 base and the V segment lost 6 bases, leaving 5 bases of the junction unmatched. The germline CDR1 and CDR2 sequences are SQVTM and ANQGSEA.

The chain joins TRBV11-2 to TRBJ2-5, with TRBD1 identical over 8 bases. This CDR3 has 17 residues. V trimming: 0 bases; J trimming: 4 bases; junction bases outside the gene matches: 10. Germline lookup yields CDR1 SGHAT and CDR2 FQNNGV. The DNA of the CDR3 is TGTGCCAGCAGCTTAGAGCTCCCCGACAGGGGCCCAGAGACCCAGTACTTC. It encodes CASSLELPDRGPETQYF.

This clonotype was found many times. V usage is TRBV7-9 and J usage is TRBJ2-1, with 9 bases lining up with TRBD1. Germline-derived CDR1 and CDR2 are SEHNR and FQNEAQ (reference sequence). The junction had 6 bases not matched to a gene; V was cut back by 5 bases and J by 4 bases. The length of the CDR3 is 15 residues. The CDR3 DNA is TGTGCCAGCAGCCCGGGACAGGGCCCATACAATGAGCAGTTCTTC. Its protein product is CASSPGQGPYNEQFF.

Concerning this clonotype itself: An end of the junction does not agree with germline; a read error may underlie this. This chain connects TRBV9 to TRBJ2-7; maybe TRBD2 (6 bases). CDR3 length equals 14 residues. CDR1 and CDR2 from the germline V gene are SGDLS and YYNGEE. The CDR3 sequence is CASSSRDWSYKQYF. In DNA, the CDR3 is TGTGCCAGCAGCTCCCGGGACTGGTCCTACAAGCAGTACTTC.

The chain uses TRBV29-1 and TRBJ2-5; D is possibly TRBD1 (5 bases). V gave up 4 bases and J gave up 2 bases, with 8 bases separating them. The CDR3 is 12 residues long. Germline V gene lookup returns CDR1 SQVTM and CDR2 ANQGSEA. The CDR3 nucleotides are TGCAGCGTTGGGACACAACAAGAGACCCAGTACTTC. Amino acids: CSVGTQQETQYF. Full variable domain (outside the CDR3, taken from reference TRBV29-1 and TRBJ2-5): SAVISQKPSRDICQRGTSLTIQCQVDSQVTMMFWYRQQPGQSLTLIATANQGSEATYESGFVIDKFPISRPNLTFSTLTVSNMSPEDSSIYLCSVGTQQETQYFGPGTRLLVL.

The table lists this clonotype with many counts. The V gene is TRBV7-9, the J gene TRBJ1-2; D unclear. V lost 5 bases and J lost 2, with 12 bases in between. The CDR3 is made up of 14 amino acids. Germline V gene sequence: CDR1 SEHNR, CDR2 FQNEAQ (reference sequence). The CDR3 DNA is TGTGCCAGCAGCCCCGGAGGGCTGAACTATGGCTACACCTTC. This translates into CASSPGGLNYGYTF.

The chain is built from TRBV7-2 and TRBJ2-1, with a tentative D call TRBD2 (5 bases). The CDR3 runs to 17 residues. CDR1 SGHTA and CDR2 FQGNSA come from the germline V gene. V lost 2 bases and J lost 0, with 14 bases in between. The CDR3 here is CASSLTLGRYSYNEQFF. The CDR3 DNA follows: TGTGCCAGCAGCTTAACACTAGGGAGATACTCCTACAATGAGCAGTTCTTC.

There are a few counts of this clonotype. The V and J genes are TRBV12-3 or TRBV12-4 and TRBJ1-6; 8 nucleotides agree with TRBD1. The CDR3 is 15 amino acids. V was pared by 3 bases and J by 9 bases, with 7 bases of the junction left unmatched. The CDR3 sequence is CASSFGQGRSSPLHF. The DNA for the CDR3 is TGTGCCAGCAGTTTCGGACAGGGTAGATCTTCACCCCTCCACTTT.

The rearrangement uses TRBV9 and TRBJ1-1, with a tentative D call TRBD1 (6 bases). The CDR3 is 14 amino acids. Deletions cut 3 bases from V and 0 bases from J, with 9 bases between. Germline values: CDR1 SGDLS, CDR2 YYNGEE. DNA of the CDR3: TGTGCCAGCAGCGGGGGGGGCTTGAACACTGAAGCTTTCTTT. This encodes CASSGGGLNTEAFF.